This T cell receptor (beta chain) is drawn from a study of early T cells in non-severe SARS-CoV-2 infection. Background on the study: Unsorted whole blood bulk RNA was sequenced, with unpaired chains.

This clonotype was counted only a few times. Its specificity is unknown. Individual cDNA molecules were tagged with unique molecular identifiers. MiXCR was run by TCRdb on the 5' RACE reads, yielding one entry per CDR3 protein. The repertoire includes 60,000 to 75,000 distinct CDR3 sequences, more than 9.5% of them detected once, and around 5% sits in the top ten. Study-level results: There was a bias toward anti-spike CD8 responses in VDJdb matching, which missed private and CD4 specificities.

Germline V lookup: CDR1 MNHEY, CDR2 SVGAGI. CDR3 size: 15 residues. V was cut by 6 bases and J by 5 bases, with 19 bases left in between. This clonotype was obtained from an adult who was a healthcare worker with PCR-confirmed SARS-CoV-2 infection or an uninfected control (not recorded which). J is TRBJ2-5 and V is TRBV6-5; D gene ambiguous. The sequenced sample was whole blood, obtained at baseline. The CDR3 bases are TGTGCCAGCAGCTACCGACCAGCGCTAGGGGAGACCCAGTACTTC. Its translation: CASSYRPALGETQYF.